This entry concerns a single T cell receptor beta chain. V lost 2 bases and J 4 bases, leaving 15 bases between the germline ends. The length of the CDR3 is 16 residues. Looked up from germline, CDR1 is SGHRS and CDR2 is YFSETQ. The source of the sample is a study of cytomegalovirus exposure and HLA in healthy donors. Vbeta (60) and Jbeta (13) primers were used in the PCR. Libraries were prepared by immunoSEQ multiplex PCR; TCRdb keeps only in-frame clonotypes and omits some of them. This sample's table reports about 170,000 clones. Specimen: PBMCs. The rearrangement uses TRBV5-1 and TRBJ1-4; D is possibly TRBD1 (5 bases). The clonotype was recovered from a woman in her late teens or twenties in good health and CMV-seropositive. This CDR3 reads CASSFRRQSSNEKLFF. The CDR3 coding sequence is TGCGCCAGCAGCTTTAGAAGACAGTCTAGTAATGAAAAACTGTTTTTT.